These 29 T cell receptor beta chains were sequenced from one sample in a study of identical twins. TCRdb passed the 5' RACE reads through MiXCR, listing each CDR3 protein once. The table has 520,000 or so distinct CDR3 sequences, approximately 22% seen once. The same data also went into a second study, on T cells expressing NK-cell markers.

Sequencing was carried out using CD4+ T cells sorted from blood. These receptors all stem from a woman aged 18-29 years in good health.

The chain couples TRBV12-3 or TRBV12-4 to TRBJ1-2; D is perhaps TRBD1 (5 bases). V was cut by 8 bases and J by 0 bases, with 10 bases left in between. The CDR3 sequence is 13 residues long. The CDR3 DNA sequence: TGTGCCAGCGGCAGGGATACTAACTATGGCTACACCTTC. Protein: CASGRDTNYGYTF.

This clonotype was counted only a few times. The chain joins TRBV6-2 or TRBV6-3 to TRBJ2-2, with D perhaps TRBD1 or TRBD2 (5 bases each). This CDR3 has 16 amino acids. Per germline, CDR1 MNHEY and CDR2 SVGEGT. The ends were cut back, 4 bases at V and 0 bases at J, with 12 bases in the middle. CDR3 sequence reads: CASSSGRGANTGELFF. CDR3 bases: TGTGCCAGCAGTTCGGGACGAGGGGCGAACACCGGGGAGCTGTTTTTT.

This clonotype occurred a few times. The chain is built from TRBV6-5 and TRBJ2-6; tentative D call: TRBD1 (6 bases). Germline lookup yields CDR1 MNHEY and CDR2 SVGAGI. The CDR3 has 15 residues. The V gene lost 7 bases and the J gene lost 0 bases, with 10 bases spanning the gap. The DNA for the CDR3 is TGTGCCAGCATTTCGACAGGCTCTGGGGCCAACGTCCTGACTTTC. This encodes CASISTGSGANVLTF.

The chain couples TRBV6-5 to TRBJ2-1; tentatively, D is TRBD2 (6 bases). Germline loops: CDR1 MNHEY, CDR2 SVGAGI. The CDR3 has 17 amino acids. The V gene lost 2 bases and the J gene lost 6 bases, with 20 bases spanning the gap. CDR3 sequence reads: CASSYRAVAQEGNEQFF. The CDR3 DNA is TGTGCCAGCAGTTACCGAGCCGTGGCCCAGGAGGGCAATGAGCAGTTCTTC.

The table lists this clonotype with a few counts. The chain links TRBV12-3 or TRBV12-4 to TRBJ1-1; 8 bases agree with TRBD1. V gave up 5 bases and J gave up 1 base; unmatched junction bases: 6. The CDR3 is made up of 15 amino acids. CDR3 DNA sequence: TGTGCCAGCAGTCGAAAAGGGACAGGGAACACTGAAGCTTTCTTT. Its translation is CASSRKGTGNTEAFF.

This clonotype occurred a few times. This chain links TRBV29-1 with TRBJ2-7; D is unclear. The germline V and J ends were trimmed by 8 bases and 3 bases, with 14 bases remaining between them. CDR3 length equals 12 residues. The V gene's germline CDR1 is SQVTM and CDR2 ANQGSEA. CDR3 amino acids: CSFAGVRYEQYF. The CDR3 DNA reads TGCAGCTTTGCTGGCGTACGCTACGAGCAGTACTTC.

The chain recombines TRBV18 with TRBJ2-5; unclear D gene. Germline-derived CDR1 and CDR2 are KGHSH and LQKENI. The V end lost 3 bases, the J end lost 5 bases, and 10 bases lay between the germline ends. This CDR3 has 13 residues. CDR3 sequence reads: CASSPRQTETQYF. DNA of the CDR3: TGTGCCAGCTCACCTAGACAAACGGAGACCCAGTACTTC.

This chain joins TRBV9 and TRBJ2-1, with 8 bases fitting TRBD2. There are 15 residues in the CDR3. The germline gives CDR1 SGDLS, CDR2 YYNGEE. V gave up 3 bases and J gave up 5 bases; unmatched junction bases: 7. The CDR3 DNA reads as TGTGCCAGCAGCGCCAGCGGGAGCGGTAACAATGAGCAGTTCTTC. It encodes CASSASGSGNNEQFF.

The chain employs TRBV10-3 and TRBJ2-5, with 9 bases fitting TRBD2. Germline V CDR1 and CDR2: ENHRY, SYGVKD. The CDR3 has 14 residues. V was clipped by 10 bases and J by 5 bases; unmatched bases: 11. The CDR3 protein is CATGSSGSYETQYF. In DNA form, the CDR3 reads TGTGCCACCGGGAGTAGCGGGAGTTACGAGACCCAGTACTTC.

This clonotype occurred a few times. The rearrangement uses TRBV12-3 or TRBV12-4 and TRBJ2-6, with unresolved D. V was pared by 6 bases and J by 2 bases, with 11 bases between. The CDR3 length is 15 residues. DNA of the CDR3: TGTGCCAGCAGCCCGATCGTTACTGGGGCCAACGTCCTGACTTTC. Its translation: CASSPIVTGANVLTF.

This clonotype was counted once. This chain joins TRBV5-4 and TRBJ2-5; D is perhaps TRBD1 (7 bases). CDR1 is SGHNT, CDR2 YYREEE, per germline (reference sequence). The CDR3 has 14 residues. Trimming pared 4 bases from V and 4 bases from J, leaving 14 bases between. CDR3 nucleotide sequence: TGTGCCAGCAGCGTGAACAGGGGAGGAGAGACCCAGTACTTC. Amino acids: CASSVNRGGETQYF. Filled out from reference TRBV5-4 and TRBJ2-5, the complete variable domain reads ETGVTQSPTHLIKTRGQQVTLRCSSQSGHNTVSWYQQALGQGPQFIFQYYREEENGRGNFPPRFSGLQFPNYSSELNVNALELDDSALYLCASSVNRGGETQYFGPGTRLLVL.

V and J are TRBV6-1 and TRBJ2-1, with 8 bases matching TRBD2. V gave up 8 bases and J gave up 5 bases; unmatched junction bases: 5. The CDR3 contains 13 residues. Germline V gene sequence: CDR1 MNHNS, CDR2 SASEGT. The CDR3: CASRRRGDNEQFF. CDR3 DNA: TGTGCCAGCCGTCGGCGGGGGGACAATGAGCAGTTCTTC.

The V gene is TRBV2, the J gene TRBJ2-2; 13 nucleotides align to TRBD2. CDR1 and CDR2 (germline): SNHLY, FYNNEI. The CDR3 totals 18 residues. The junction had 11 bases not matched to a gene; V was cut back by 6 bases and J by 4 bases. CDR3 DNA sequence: TGTGCCAGCAGCGGCTTACTAGCGGGGGGGCCGCGCACCGGGGAGCTGTTTTTT. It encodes CASSGLLAGGPRTGELFF. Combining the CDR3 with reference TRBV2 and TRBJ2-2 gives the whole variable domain EPEVTQTPSHQVTQMGQEVILRCVPISNHLYFYWYRQILGQKVEFLVSFYNNEISEKSEIFDDQFSVERPDGSNFTLKIRSTKLEDSAMYFCASSGLLAGGPRTGELFFGEGSRLTVL.

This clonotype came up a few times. The CDR3 nucleotides are TGTGCCAGCCTCCGGAAAGGGTCGAACACCGGGGAGCTGTTTTTT. Encoded protein: CASLRKGSNTGELFF. This chain connects TRBV6-1 to TRBJ2-2; no reliable D call. With 8 bases removed from V and 0 bases from J, the gap between germline ends came to 13 bases. CDR1 and CDR2 from the germline V gene are MNHNS and SASEGT. The CDR3 extends over 15 amino acids.

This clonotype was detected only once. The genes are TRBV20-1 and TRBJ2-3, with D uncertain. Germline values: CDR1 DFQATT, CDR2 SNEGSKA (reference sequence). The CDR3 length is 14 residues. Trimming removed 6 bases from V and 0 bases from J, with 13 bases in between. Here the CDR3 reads CSATPPVSTDTQYF. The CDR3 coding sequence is TGCAGTGCCACTCCCCCCGTAAGCACAGATACGCAGTATTTT.

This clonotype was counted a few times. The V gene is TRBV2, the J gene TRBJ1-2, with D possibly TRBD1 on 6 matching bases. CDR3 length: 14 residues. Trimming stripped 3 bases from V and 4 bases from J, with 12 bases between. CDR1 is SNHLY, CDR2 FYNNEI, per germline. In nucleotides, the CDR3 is TGTGCCAGCAGTGAGCAGGGAGGGGGCTATGGCTACACCTTC. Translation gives CASSEQGGGYGYTF.

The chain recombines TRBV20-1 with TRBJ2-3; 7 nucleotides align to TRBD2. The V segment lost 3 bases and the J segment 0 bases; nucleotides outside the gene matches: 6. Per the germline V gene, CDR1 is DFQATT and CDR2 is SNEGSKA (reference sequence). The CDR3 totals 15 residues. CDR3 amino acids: CSASLSGSSTDTQYF. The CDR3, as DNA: TGCAGTGCTAGCCTTAGCGGGTCTAGCACAGATACGCAGTATTTT.

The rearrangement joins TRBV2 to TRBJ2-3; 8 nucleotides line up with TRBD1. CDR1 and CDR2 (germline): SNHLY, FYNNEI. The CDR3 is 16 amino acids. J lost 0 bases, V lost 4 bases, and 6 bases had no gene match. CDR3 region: CASSVQGDPSTDTQYF. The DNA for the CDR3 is TGTGCCAGCAGTGTACAGGGGGATCCTAGCACAGATACGCAGTATTTT.

CDR3 residues: CASSLAIAFQETQYF. CDR3 bases: TGTGCCAGCAGCTTAGCGATAGCTTTCCAAGAGACCCAGTACTTC. The V call is TRBV7-2, the J call TRBJ2-5, with no clear D. Germline values: CDR1 SGHTA, CDR2 FQGNSA. CDR3 length: 15 amino acids. Trimming shortened V by 0 bases and J by 1 base, and 9 bases separated the two germline ends.

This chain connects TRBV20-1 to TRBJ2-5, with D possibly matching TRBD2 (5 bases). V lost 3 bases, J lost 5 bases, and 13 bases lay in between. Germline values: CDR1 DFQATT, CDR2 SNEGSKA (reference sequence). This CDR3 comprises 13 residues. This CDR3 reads CSASALGEETQYF. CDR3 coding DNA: TGCAGTGCTAGTGCTCTCGGGGAGGAGACCCAGTACTTC.

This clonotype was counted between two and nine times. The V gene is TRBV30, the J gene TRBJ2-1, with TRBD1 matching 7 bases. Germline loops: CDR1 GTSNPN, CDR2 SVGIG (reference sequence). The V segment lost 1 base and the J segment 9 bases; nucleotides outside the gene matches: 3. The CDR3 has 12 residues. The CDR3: CAWSEGAGEQFF. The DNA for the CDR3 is TGTGCCTGGAGTGAGGGGGCCGGTGAGCAGTTCTTC.

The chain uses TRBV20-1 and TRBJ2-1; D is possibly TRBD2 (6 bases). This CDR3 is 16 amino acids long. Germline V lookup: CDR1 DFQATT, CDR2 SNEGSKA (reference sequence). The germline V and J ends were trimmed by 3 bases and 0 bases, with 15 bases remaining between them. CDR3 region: CSARKAGGSSYNEQFF. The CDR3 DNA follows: TGCAGTGCTAGGAAGGCCGGGGGTAGCTCCTACAATGAGCAGTTCTTC.

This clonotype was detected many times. As DNA, the CDR3 is TGCAGCGTTGCACAGGGGGCCATAGCCAAAAACATTCAGTACTTC. Its protein product is CSVAQGAIAKNIQYF. V usage is TRBV29-1 and J usage is TRBJ2-4; 9 nucleotides agree with TRBD1. Unmatched junction bases numbered 4, after V lost 4 bases and J lost 0 bases. Germline-derived CDR1 and CDR2 are SQVTM and ANQGSEA. This CDR3 is 15 amino acids long.

This chain's CDR3 is CATRGATYEQYF. The CDR3 nucleotides are TGTGCCACCAGAGGGGCCACTTACGAGCAGTACTTC. The genes are TRBV12-3 or TRBV12-4 and TRBJ2-7; possibly TRBD1 or TRBD2 for D (5 bases each). This CDR3 is 12 amino acids long. V was clipped by 10 bases and J by 4 bases, with 14 bases between them.

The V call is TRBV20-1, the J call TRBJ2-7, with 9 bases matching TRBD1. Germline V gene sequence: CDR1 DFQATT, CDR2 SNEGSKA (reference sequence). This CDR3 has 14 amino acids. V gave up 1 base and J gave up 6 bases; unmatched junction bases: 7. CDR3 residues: CSARGGQGNGEQYF. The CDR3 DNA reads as TGCAGTGCTAGAGGGGGACAGGGAAACGGCGAGCAGTACTTC.

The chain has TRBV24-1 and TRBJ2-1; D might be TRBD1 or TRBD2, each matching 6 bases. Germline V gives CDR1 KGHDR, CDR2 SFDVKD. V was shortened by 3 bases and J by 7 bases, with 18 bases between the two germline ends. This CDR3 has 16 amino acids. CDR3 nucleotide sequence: TGTGCCACCAGTGATCCCTCCCCGGGGGCAGCAAATGAGCAGTTCTTC. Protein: CATSDPSPGAANEQFF.

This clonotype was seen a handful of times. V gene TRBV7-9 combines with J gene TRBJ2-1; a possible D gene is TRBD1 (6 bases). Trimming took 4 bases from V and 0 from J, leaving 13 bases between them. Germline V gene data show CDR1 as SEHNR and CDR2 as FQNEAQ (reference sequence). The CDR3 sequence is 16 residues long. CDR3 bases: TGTGCCAGCAGCTCGGGACACAAGAGCTCCTACAATGAGCAGTTCTTC. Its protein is CASSSGHKSSYNEQFF.

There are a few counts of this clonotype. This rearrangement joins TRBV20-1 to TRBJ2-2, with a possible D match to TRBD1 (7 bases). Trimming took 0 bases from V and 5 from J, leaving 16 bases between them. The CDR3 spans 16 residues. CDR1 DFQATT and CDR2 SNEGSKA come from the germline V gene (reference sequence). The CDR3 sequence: CSARDRRTGGTGELFF. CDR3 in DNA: TGCAGTGCTAGAGATCGAAGGACAGGAGGGACCGGGGAGCTGTTTTTT.

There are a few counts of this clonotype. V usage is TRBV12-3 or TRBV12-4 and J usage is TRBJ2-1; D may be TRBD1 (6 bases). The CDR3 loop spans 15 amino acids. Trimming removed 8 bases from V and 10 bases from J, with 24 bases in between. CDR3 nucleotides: TGTGCCAGCCTGGGTCAGGGAACGGGACACAGAGAGCAGTTCTTC. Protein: CASLGQGTGHREQFF.